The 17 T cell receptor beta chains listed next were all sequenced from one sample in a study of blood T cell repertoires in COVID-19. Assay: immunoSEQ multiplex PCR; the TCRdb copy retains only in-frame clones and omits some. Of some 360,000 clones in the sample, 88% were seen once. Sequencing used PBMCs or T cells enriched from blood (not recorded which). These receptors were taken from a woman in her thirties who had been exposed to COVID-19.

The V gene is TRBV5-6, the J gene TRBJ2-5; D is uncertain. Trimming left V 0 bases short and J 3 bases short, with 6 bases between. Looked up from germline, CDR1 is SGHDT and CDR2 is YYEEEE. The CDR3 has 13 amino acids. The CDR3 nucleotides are TGTGCCAGCAGCTTGGGCACGGAAGAGACCCAGTACTTC. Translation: CASSLGTEETQYF.

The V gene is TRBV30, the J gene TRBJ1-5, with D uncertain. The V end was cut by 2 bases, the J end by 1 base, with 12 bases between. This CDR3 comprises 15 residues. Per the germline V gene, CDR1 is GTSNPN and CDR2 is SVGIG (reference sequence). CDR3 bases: TGTGCCTGGAGTACGGGGTCCGGCAGCAATCAGCCCCAGCATTTT. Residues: CAWSTGSGSNQPQHF.

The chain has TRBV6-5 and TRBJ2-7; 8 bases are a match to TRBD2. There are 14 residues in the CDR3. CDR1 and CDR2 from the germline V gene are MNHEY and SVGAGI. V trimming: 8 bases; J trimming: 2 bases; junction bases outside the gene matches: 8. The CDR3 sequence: CASYNLREAYEQYF. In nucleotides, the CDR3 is TGTGCCAGCTATAACCTGCGGGAGGCCTACGAGCAGTACTTC.

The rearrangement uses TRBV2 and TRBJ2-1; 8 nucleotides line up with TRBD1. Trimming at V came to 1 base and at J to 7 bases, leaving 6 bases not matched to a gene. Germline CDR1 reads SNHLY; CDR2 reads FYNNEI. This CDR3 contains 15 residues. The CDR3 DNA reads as TGTGCCAGCAGTGAAGTGGCAGGGGGCTGGAATGAGCAGTTCTTC. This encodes CASSEVAGGWNEQFF.

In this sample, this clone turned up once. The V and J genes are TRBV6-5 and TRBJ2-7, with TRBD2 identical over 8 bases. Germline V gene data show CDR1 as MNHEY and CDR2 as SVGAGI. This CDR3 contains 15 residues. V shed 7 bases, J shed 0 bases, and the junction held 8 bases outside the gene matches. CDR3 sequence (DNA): TGTGCCAGCACCGGGGGGGCTAGCGGCTCCTACGAGCAGTACTTC. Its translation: CASTGGASGSYEQYF.

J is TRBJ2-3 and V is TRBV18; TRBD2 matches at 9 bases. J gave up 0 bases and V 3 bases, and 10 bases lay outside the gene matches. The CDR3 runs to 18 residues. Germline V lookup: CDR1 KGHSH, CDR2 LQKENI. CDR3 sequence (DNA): TGTGCCAGCTCACCTCCGGGACTAGCCGGCCCTAGCACAGATACGCAGTATTTT. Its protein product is CASSPPGLAGPSTDTQYF.

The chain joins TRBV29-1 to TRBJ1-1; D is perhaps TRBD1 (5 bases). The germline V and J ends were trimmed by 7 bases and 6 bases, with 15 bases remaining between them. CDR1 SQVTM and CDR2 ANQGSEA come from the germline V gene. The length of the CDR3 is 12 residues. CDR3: CSANGGKPEAFF. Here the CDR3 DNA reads TGCAGCGCCAATGGGGGGAAGCCTGAAGCTTTCTTT.

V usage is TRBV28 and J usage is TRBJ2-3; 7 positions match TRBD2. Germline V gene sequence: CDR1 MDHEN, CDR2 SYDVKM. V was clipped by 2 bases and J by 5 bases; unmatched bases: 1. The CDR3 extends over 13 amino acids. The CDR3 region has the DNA TGTGCCAGCAGTTTAGCTAGCGGAGATACGCAGTATTTT. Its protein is CASSLASGDTQYF.

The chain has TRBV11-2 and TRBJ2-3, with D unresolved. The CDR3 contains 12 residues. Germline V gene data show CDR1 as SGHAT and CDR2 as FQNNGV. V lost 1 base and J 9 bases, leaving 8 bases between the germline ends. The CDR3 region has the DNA TGTGCCAGCAGCTTAGTTGAACGGACGCAGTATTTT. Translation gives CASSLVERTQYF.

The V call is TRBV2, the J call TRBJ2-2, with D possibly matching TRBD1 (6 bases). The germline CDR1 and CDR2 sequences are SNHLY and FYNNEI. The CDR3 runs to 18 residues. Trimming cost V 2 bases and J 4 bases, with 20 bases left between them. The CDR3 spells CASSEFPVSGAGTGELFF. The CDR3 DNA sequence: TGTGCCAGCAGTGAATTCCCAGTTTCAGGGGCTGGCACCGGGGAGCTGTTTTTT. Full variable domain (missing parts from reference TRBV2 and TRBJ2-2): EPEVTQTPSHQVTQMGQEVILRCVPISNHLYFYWYRQILGQKVEFLVSFYNNEISEKSEIFDDQFSVERPDGSNFTLKIRSTKLEDSAMYFCASSEFPVSGAGTGELFFGEGSRLTVL.

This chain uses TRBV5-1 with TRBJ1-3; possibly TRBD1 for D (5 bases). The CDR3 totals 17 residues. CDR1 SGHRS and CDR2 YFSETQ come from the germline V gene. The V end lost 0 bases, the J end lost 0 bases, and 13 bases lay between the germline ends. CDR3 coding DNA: TGCGCCAGCAGCTTGGCACCCACAGGAGACTCTGGAAACACCATATATTTT. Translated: CASSLAPTGDSGNTIYF. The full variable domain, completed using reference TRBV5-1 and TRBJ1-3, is KAGVTQTPRYLIKTRGQQVTLSCSPISGHRSVSWYQQTPGQGLQFLFEYFSETQRNKGNFPGRFSGRQFSNSRSEMNVSTLELGDSALYLCASSLAPTGDSGNTIYFGEGSWLTVV.

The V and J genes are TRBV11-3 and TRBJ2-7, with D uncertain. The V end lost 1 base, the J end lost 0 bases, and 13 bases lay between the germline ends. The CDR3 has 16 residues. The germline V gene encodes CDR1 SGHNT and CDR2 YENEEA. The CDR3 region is CASSLAGGLFSYEQYF. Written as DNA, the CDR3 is TGTGCCAGCAGCTTAGCGGGTGGCTTATTCTCCTACGAGCAGTACTTC.

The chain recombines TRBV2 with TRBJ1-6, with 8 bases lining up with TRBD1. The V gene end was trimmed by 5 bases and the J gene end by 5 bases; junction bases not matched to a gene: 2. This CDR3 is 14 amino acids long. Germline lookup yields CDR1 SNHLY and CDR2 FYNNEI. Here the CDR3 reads CASSLDRDNSPLHF. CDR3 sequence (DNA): TGTGCCAGCAGTTTGGACAGGGATAATTCACCCCTCCACTTT.

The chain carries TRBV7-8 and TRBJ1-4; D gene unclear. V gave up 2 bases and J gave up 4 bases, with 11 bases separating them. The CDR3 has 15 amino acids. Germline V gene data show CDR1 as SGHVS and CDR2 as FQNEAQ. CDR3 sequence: CASSLQATGNEKLFF. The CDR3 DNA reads TGTGCCAGCAGCTTACAGGCCACTGGTAATGAAAAACTGTTTTTT.

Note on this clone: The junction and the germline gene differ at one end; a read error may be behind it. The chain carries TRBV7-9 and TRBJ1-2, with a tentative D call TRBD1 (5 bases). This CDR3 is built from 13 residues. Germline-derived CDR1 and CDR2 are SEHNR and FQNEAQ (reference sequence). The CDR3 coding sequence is TGTGCCAGCTCGTGGGGGGTTGCCTATGGCTACACTTTC. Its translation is CASSWGVAYGYTF.

CDR3 coding DNA: TGTGCCAGCAGCTTAGCAAGTATGGGAGGGGAAGATGAGCAGTTCTTC. Amino acids: CASSLASMGGEDEQFF. This chain joins TRBV7-9 and TRBJ2-1; 7 bases agree with TRBD2. The CDR3 totals 16 residues. Germline V gene sequence: CDR1 SEHNR, CDR2 FQNEAQ (reference sequence). The ends lost 0 bases at V and 8 bases at J; junction bases unmatched: 10.

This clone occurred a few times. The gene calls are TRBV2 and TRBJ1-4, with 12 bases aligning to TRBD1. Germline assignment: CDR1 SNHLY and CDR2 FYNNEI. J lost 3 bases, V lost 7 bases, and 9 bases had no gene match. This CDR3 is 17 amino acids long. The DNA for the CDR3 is TGTGCCAGCACCACCGGGACAGGGGGCGCAGCTAATGAAAAACTGTTTTTT. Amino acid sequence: CASTTGTGGAANEKLFF.